The 15 T cell receptor beta chains in this list originate from one sample, sequenced in a study of blood T cell repertoires in COVID-19. Assay used: immunoSEQ multiplex PCR; TCRdb lists only in-frame clones, some missing. Seen here are some 130,000 clones, around 86% observed once, and the top ten hold roughly 4%. The specimen sequenced was PBMCs or T cells enriched from blood (not recorded which). All receptors come from a man aged 50-60 years who had recovered from COVID-19.

The chain uses TRBV7-2 and TRBJ2-5; 11 nucleotides align to TRBD2. With V trimmed by 7 bases and J by 1 base, 5 bases remained unmatched. Germline assignment: CDR1 SGHTA and CDR2 FQGNSA. This CDR3 is 15 amino acids long. The DNA of the CDR3 is TGTGCCAGCATCCCCGGGACTAGCGGCCAAGAGACCCAGTACTTC. It specifies CASIPGTSGQETQYF.

The CDR3 DNA sequence: TGTGCCAGCTCACTTGGGACAGATCCTAACTATGGCTACACCTTC. The encoded protein is CASSLGTDPNYGYTF. The chain uses TRBV18 and TRBJ1-2; 7 bases agree with TRBD1. The CDR3 is 15 residues long. J lost 0 bases, V lost 4 bases, and 5 bases had no gene match. CDR1 is KGHSH, CDR2 LQKENI, per germline.

The J gene is TRBJ1-2, the V gene TRBV27; D is possibly TRBD1 (5 bases). Looked up from germline, CDR1 is MNHEY and CDR2 is SMNVEV (reference sequence). The CDR3 sequence is 14 residues long. V lost 3 bases and J 4 bases, leaving 12 bases between the germline ends. CDR3 nucleotides: TGTGCCAGCAGTTTCAGGCAGGGCCTCTATGGCTACACCTTC. It codes for CASSFRQGLYGYTF.

The chain uses TRBV10-3 and TRBJ1-4; tentatively, D is TRBD1 (6 bases). The CDR3 contains 14 residues. Germline CDR1 reads ENHRY; CDR2 reads SYGVKD. Trimming cost V 4 bases and J 5 bases, with 11 bases left between them. In DNA, the CDR3 is TGTGCCATCAGTGGGGACACTTTAAATGAAAAACTGTTTTTT. Protein: CAISGDTLNEKLFF.

The CDR3 loop reads CASSEPKLRTSGSNNEQFF. CDR3 DNA sequence: TGCGCCAGCAGTGAGCCGAAACTCCGGACTAGCGGGAGCAACAATGAGCAGTTCTTC. The chain joins TRBV10-1 to TRBJ2-1, with 13 nucleotides matching TRBD2. The ends lost 2 bases at V and 5 bases at J; junction bases unmatched: 12. Germline V gene sequence: CDR1 WNHNN, CDR2 SYGVQD (reference sequence). The CDR3 contains 19 residues.

V usage is TRBV28 and J usage is TRBJ2-7, with 10 bases that match TRBD2. The CDR3 has 15 residues. Germline V gene sequence: CDR1 MDHEN, CDR2 SYDVKM. V was pared by 5 bases and J by 1 base, with 5 bases of the junction left unmatched. CDR3 residues: CASSTWTSGSYEQYF. CDR3 nucleotides: TGTGCCAGCAGTACATGGACTAGCGGTTCCTACGAGCAGTACTTC.

This sequence joins TRBV6-4 and TRBJ2-3; 7 bases fit TRBD1. There are 15 residues in the CDR3. V was pared by 5 bases and J by 6 bases, with 11 bases of the junction left unmatched. CDR1 MRHNA and CDR2 SNTAGT come from the germline V gene. The CDR3: CASSQTGNGPDTQYF. Here the CDR3 DNA reads TGTGCCAGCAGTCAGACAGGGAATGGTCCGGATACGCAGTATTTT.

This clone was observed a single time. This chain links TRBV7-2 with TRBJ2-1; TRBD1 is a possible D gene (6 bases). The CDR3 covers 13 residues. Germline CDR1 reads SGHTA; CDR2 reads FQGNSA. V lost 1 base, J lost 10 bases, and 11 bases lay in between. The CDR3 coding sequence is TGTGCCAGCAGCTTAGATGGGGGCCGGGAGCAGTTCTTC. As protein: CASSLDGGREQFF.

This clone was detected only once. The CDR3: CASSLGAGSVNEQFF. The CDR3, as DNA: TGTGCCAGCAGCTTAGGCGCCGGTTCTGTTAATGAGCAGTTCTTC. The chain recombines TRBV7-9 with TRBJ2-1, with no clear D. This CDR3 has 15 amino acids. The germline V and J ends were trimmed by 1 base and 7 bases, with 14 bases remaining between them. CDR1 is SEHNR, CDR2 FQNEAQ, per germline (reference sequence).

This chain joins TRBV7-2 and TRBJ2-1; D perhaps matches TRBD2 (5 bases). Trimming removed 6 bases from V and 0 bases from J, with 12 bases in between. The germline V gene has CDR1 SGHTA and CDR2 FQGNSA. The CDR3 sequence is 15 residues long. The CDR3 loop is CASRIGVDSYNEQFF. The CDR3, as DNA: TGTGCCAGCAGAATCGGGGTGGACTCCTACAATGAGCAGTTCTTC.

The rearrangement links TRBV7-3 to TRBJ1-3, with TRBD1 as a possible D gene (5 bases). CDR1 is SGHTA and CDR2 is FQGTGA in the germline V gene. Trimming removed 8 bases from V and 0 bases from J, with 8 bases in between. This CDR3 region has 13 residues. The CDR3 DNA reads as TGTGCCAGCCAGCAGGGCTCTGGAAACACCATATATTTT. This encodes CASQQGSGNTIYF.

The chain has TRBV7-9 and TRBJ2-3; possibly TRBD1 for D (5 bases). CDR3 length: 14 residues. The germline gives CDR1 SEHNR, CDR2 FQNEAQ (reference sequence). With 0 bases removed from V and 5 bases from J, the gap between germline ends came to 9 bases. The CDR3 spells CASSLAGAIDTQYF. The CDR3 DNA reads as TGTGCCAGCAGCTTAGCAGGGGCGATAGATACGCAGTATTTT.

This chain links TRBV15 with TRBJ1-1, with a possible D match to TRBD1 (5 bases). V lost 3 bases and J 4 bases, leaving 18 bases between the germline ends. CDR3 length: 16 residues. Germline assignment: CDR1 LNHNV and CDR2 YYDKDF (reference sequence). The CDR3 loop is CATSRGGVLEGTEAFF. The CDR3 DNA sequence: TGTGCCACCAGCAGGGGGGGAGTCTTGGAAGGCACTGAAGCTTTCTTT. Looking up the rest from reference TRBV15 and TRBJ1-1 gives the full variable domain: DAMVIQNPRYQVTQFGKPVTLSCSQTLNHNVMYWYQQKSSQAPKLLFHYYDKDFNNEADTPDNFQSRRPNTSFCFLDIRSPGLGDTAMYLCATSRGGVLEGTEAFFGQGTRLTVV.

The rearrangement uses TRBV27 and TRBJ1-1; 10 nucleotides agree with TRBD1. Looked up from germline, CDR1 is MNHEY and CDR2 is SMNVEV (reference sequence). J was trimmed by 4 bases and V by 2 bases; bases with no gene match: 1. CDR3 length: 14 amino acids. The CDR3 DNA follows: TGTGCCAGCAGTTTAAGGACAGGGGGCACTGAAGCTTTCTTT. It yields the protein CASSLRTGGTEAFF.

This clone was counted a few times. The J gene is TRBJ1-1, the V gene TRBV7-2, with D perhaps TRBD1 (6 bases). The V gene's germline CDR1 is SGHTA and CDR2 FQGNSA. Trimming pared 3 bases from V and 0 bases from J, leaving 14 bases between. This CDR3 has 16 amino acids. CDR3 DNA sequence: TGTGCCAGCAGCTTCCCTTACAGGGTTATGAACACTGAAGCTTTCTTT. It codes for CASSFPYRVMNTEAFF.